This is a list of T cell receptor beta chains from one sample in a study of blood T cell repertoires in COVID-19. Sequencing used immunoSEQ multiplex PCR; TCRdb keeps in-frame clones, though not all of them. This sample yields about 140,000 clones, of which around 83% are seen a single time; less than 5% belongs to the top ten. The sample was peripheral blood. All receptors come from a woman of 80 years or more with acute or convalescent COVID-19. CDR3s include the opening cysteine and the closing phenylalanine or tryptophan. The D gene is left open where the match is weak. For some rows the clone size is stated as once, few or many, or as a class when expanded; others skip it.

d_gene,j_gene,abundance,v_gene,CDR3nt,CDR3aa
NA,TRBJ1-2,NA,TRBV7-9,TGTGCCAGCAGCTCTGGGGGACTTTCGAACTATGGCTACACCTTC,CASSSGGLSNYGYTF
NA,TRBJ2-7,NA,TRBV7-8,TGTGCCAGCAGCTTAGTGGTAGGAGGAGTTTCGTGGGAGCAGTACTTC,CASSLVVGGVSWEQYF
TRBD2,TRBJ2-2,NA,TRBV19,TGTGCCAGTACCCAAGCGGGAGCTGTGAACACCGGGGAGCTGTTTTTT,CASTQAGAVNTGELFF
TRBD1,TRBJ2-7,few,TRBV5-4,TGTGCCAGCAGCTTACAGGGGGCAGTCAACGAGCAGTACTTC,CASSLQGAVNEQYF
NA,TRBJ1-2,NA,TRBV2,TGTGCCAGCAGTCCTGGGGCGGGAGTCTATGGCTACACCTTC,CASSPGAGVYGYTF
NA,TRBJ1-2,NA,TRBV7-3,TGTGCCAGCAGCTTAACGCGCCGGGGTGAAGGCTACACCTTC,CASSLTRRGEGYTF
NA,TRBJ2-2,NA,TRBV19,TGTGCCAGTAGCCGAGGGACTGGACGGGCCGGGGAGCTGTTTTTT,CASSRGTGRAGELFF
TRBD1,TRBJ2-3,few,TRBV11-1,TGTGCCAGCAGCGCCCGGACAGGGGGCGTAGATACGCAGTATTTT,CASSARTGGVDTQYF
TRBD1,TRBJ1-2,NA,TRBV6-5,TGTGCCAGCAGCCGGGACAGGGATCAAGGCTACACCTTC,CASSRDRDQGYTF
NA,TRBJ1-5,once,TRBV6-5,TGTGCCACCTGGGCTTGGCCGAGCAATCAGCCCCAGCATTTT,CATWAWPSNQPQHF
NA,TRBJ2-5,NA,TRBV27,TGTGCCAGCAGTTTAGGGGGTGGAGGGGCAGAGACCCAGTACTTC,CASSLGGGGAETQYF
NA,TRBJ1-2,once,TRBV10-3,TGTGCCCCACACCAGGGCCCCGGAGAGCCTAACTATGGCTACACCTTC,CAPHQGPGEPNYGYTF
TRBD2,TRBJ2-7,NA,TRBV5-1,TGCGCCAGCAGCATGATCGGGGGGTTCTACGAGCAGTACTTC,CASSMIGGFYEQYF
NA,TRBJ1-3,few,TRBV5-1,TGCGCCAGCAGCTTGGGCCCTTCCGGGGAGAGGCCTGGAAACACCATATATTTT,CASSLGPSGERPGNTIYF
NA,TRBJ2-3,NA,TRBV5-1,TGCGCCAGCAGCTTGGGAGGCGCGGGGGCCCGAGGCACAGATACGCAGTATTTT,CASSLGGAGARGTDTQYF
NA,TRBJ1-6,NA,TRBV15,TGTGCCACCAGCAGAGATGGAGGAACTAATTCACCCCTCCACTTT,CATSRDGGTNSPLHF
NA,TRBJ1-5,NA,TRBV4-2,TGTGCCAGCAGCCACCAGGAGGGACGCAATCAGCCCCAGCATTTT,CASSHQEGRNQPQHF
NA,TRBJ2-5,NA,TRBV7-9,TGTGCCAGCAGATTCCTAGAGACCCAGTACTTC,CASRFLETQYF
TRBD2,TRBJ2-1,NA,TRBV27,TGTGCCAGCAGTATCGGCGGGAGTCTAAATGAGCAGTTCTTC,CASSIGGSLNEQFF
NA,TRBJ2-7,NA,TRBV24-1,TGTGCCACCGATCGGGTCAGGGGGGAATCCTACGAGCAGTACTTC,CATDRVRGESYEQYF
NA,TRBJ2-1,NA,TRBV12-3/TRBV12-4,TGTGCCAGCAGTTTATCCCGACACTGGTCGCAGTTCTTC,CASSLSRHWSQFF
TRBD1,TRBJ2-1,NA,TRBV11-2,TGTGCCAGCAGCTACAGTGGACAGGGTGGGCAGTTCTTC,CASSYSGQGGQFF
TRBD1,TRBJ1-4,NA,TRBV15,TGTGCCACCAGCGCCGGACAGGGGGCAGCTAATGAAAAACTGTTTTTT,CATSAGQGAANEKLFF
NA,TRBJ1-6,NA,TRBV18,TGTGCCAGCTCACCACGGGGAGGGGCGGATTCACCCCTCCACTTT,CASSPRGGADSPLHF
NA,TRBJ2-1,once,TRBV10-3,TGTGCCATCAGTGAGTCCGTTGCTAGCCTAGACAATGAGCAGTTCTTC,CAISESVASLDNEQFF
TRBD1,TRBJ1-6,once,TRBV2,TGTGCCAGCCTAATAAACCTCAGGGGGACATTCTCTAATAATTCACCCCTCCACTTT,CASLINLRGTFSNNSPLHF
NA,TRBJ2-1,few,TRBV28,TGTGCCAGCAGTTTGGGCGGGGCGTACAATGAGCAGTTCTTC,CASSLGGAYNEQFF
NA,TRBJ2-3,NA,TRBV3-1/TRBV3-2,TGTGCCAGCAGCCAAGATAGGGGGAACACAGATACGCAGTATTTT,CASSQDRGNTDTQYF
NA,TRBJ1-4,NA,TRBV15,TGTGCCACCAGCAGAGAGGTCGGAGTAGGCAGGGCGAGTGAAAAACTGTTTTTT,CATSREVGVGRASEKLFF
TRBD1,TRBJ1-6,NA,TRBV2,TGTGCCAGCCTGGGACAGTCTAGCAATTCACCCCTCCACTTT,CASLGQSSNSPLHF
NA,TRBJ1-1,NA,TRBV4-1,TGCGCCAGCAGCCAAGTCGGGATCGCTGAAGCTTTCTTT,CASSQVGIAEAFF
NA,TRBJ2-7,NA,TRBV29-1,TGCAGCGTTGGATCCCGGGACACACACTACTACGAGCAGTACTTC,CSVGSRDTHYYEQYF
NA,TRBJ2-5,NA,TRBV5-1,TGCGCCAGCAGCTTGGCCCGACAGCAGCAAGAGACCCAGTACTTC,CASSLARQQQETQYF
NA,TRBJ2-1,NA,TRBV7-3,TGTGCCAGCAGCAAAGAGACAGCTTATGAGCAGTTCTTC,CASSKETAYEQFF
TRBD2,TRBJ2-7,few,TRBV18,TGTGCCAGCTCAGACGGGGGGATAGGTTACGAGCAGTACTTC,CASSDGGIGYEQYF
NA,TRBJ2-3,NA,TRBV18,TGTGCCAGCTCACTTCGGACAGAGGTCGGTGCTACGCAGTATTTT,CASSLRTEVGATQYF
NA,TRBJ1-4,few,TRBV2,TGTGCCAGCAGTGAATATGGACCAGGAGGCGGTGAAAAACTGTTTTTT,CASSEYGPGGGEKLFF
NA,TRBJ2-7,NA,TRBV4-1,TGCGCCAGCAGCCAAGGCGGTGGGAGGTACGAGCAGTACTTC,CASSQGGGRYEQYF
NA,TRBJ1-5,NA,TRBV5-8,TGTGCCAGCAGCTTGTCCCAGGGGCCCCAGCATTTT,CASSLSQGPQHF
NA,TRBJ1-2,NA,TRBV3-1/TRBV3-2,TGTGCCAGCAGCTTACGAGGGGCAGGGACTAATTATGGCTACACCTTC,CASSLRGAGTNYGYTF
NA,TRBJ2-7,NA,TRBV5-1,TGCGCCAGCAGCTTGGCTCCGGGAGCGACCTACGAGCAGTACTTC,CASSLAPGATYEQYF
TRBD1,TRBJ2-1,NA,TRBV5-6,TGTGCCAGCAGTCCTAAGGGGGCCGCCTCCTACAATGAGCAGTTCTTC,CASSPKGAASYNEQFF
NA,TRBJ2-3,NA,TRBV19,TGTGCCAGTAGTATCACCCGGAGGCCCACAGATACGCAGTATTTT,CASSITRRPTDTQYF
NA,TRBJ2-7,NA,TRBV9,TGTGCCAGCAGCGTAGAGACAGGTGAACGGTACGAGCAGTACTTC,CASSVETGERYEQYF
NA,TRBJ2-1,NA,TRBV18,TGTGCCAGCTCTCCCGGGACTTCCTACAGCAATGAGCAGTTCTTC,CASSPGTSYSNEQFF
NA,TRBJ2-3,NA,TRBV19,TGTGCCAGTAGTATTAGGCAGCGAGCCACAGATACGCAGTATTTT,CASSIRQRATDTQYF
NA,TRBJ1-3,NA,TRBV7-2,TGTGCCAGCAGCTTAGGACCAGGCCCTGGAAACACCATATATTTT,CASSLGPGPGNTIYF
NA,TRBJ1-1,NA,TRBV27,TGTGCCAGCAGTTACTTATCTGGACAGTTTGAAGCTTTCTTT,CASSYLSGQFEAFF
NA,TRBJ2-5,NA,TRBV18,TGTGCCAGCTCACCAACTGTATCGGAGACCCAGTACTTC,CASSPTVSETQYF
TRBD2,TRBJ2-1,NA,TRBV7-9,TGTGCCAGCAGCCCAATCCATAGCGGGAGTGAGCAGTTCTTC,CASSPIHSGSEQFF
TRBD2,TRBJ2-7,few,TRBV11-2,TGTGCCAGCAGCTTAGGGCGCGGGGGTGGGGTCTCCTACGAGCAGTACTTC,CASSLGRGGGVSYEQYF
TRBD1,TRBJ2-7,NA,TRBV5-1,TGCGCCAGCAGCTTCCTGACAGGGTCCTACGAGCAGTACTTC,CASSFLTGSYEQYF
TRBD1,TRBJ1-5,NA,TRBV5-1,TGCGCCAGCAGCTACGAGACAGGGAATCAGCCCCAGCATTTT,CASSYETGNQPQHF
TRBD2,TRBJ2-7,NA,TRBV3-1/TRBV3-2,TGTGCCAGCAGCCAGGGGAGGGGTGGGTACGAGCAGTACTTC,CASSQGRGGYEQYF
NA,TRBJ1-6,NA,TRBV13,TGTGCCAGCAGCTTAGGCCCGAGGAGCTCCTATAATTCACCCCTCCACTTT,CASSLGPRSSYNSPLHF